This T cell receptor (beta chain) was obtained from a study of cytomegalovirus exposure and HLA in healthy donors. Study-level information: An early data release held tens of millions of unique TCRs from HLA-typed donors. Whole-study findings and limits: Most CMV-associated TCR beta chains were later found to appear HLA-restricted. The listing of roughly 160 TCR beta chains classed them as cytomegalovirus-associated. In a later analysis, HLA-C alleles had the fewest associated TCRs, DRB1 alleles the most.

The ends were cut back, 5 bases at V and 7 bases at J, with 14 bases in the middle. The germline gives CDR1 SGHVS, CDR2 FQNEAQ. This CDR3 has 14 residues. Concerning this clone itself: No antigen is known for it.

Primers for the PCR totalled 60 Vbeta and 13 Jbeta. Clones were read by immunoSEQ multiplex PCR, and TCRdb kept only the in-frame ones, dropping some. This sample's clone table lists over 120,000 clones. The sequence derives from a male donor in good health and CMV-seronegative. The chain couples TRBV7-8 to TRBJ2-2; D is possibly TRBD2 (6 bases). The specimen sequenced was PBMCs. CDR3 sequence reads: CASSAGLANGELFF. In DNA form, the CDR3 reads TGTGCCAGCAGCGCGGGACTTGCCAACGGGGAGCTGTTTTTT. The full variable domain, rest sourced from reference TRBV7-8 and TRBJ2-2, is GAGVSQSPRYKVAKRGQDVALRCDPISGHVSLFWYQQALGQGPEFLTYFQNEAQLDKSGLPSDRFFAERPEGSVSTLKIQRTQQEDSAVYLCASSAGLANGELFFGEGSRLTVL.